One sample yielded the 29 T cell receptor beta chains listed below, sequenced in a study of T cell responses to AZD1222 COVID-19 vaccine. Clones were sequenced by immunoSEQ multiplex PCR, and TCRdb holds only the in-frame ones, with some missing. The sample has roughly 140,000 clones, approximately 90% seen once. The starting material was peripheral blood, obtained on day 0 of AZD1222 vaccination. These receptors all stem from an adult in good health.

The V gene is TRBV28, the J gene TRBJ2-3; D call uncertain. This CDR3 is built from 14 residues. V lost 6 bases and J lost 4, with 14 bases in between. Germline CDR1 is MDHEN and CDR2 is SYDVKM. Here the CDR3 DNA reads TGTGCCAGCAGCCCTGGGGTAGAGGCAGATACGCAGTATTTT. Encoded protein: CASSPGVEADTQYF.

The genes are TRBV19 and TRBJ1-1; D is perhaps TRBD1 (6 bases). CDR1 is LNHDA and CDR2 is SQIVND in the germline V gene (reference sequence). With 3 bases removed from V and 3 bases from J, the gap between germline ends came to 14 bases. The CDR3 is 15 amino acids. CDR3: CASSIHRGRDTEAFF. The CDR3 coding sequence is TGTGCCAGTAGTATTCACCGGGGGCGCGACACTGAAGCTTTCTTT.

J is TRBJ1-5 and V is TRBV30, with 11 bases identical to TRBD1. CDR3 length: 17 residues. The germline V gene encodes CDR1 GTSNPN and CDR2 SVGIG (reference sequence). V was pared by 1 base and J by 1 base, with 6 bases of the junction left unmatched. CDR3 residues: CAWSDGQGAYSNQPQHF. The CDR3, as DNA: TGTGCCTGGAGTGACGGACAGGGGGCCTACAGCAATCAGCCCCAGCATTTT.

This chain connects TRBV4-3 to TRBJ2-7; TRBD2 aligns across 10 bases. After removal of 3 bases from V and 0 bases from J, the junction contained 17 bases not matched to a gene. Germline V gene sequence: CDR1 LGHNA, CDR2 YSLEER. The CDR3 has 20 residues. The chain's CDR3 is CASSQNALQAGGPNSYEQYF. As DNA, the CDR3 is TGCGCCAGCAGCCAGAATGCCCTTCAAGCGGGAGGGCCAAACTCCTACGAGCAGTACTTC.

The V and J genes are TRBV5-1 and TRBJ2-5, with a possible D match to TRBD2 (5 bases). The CDR3 totals 15 residues. Trimming took off 0 bases at V and 0 bases at J, with 9 bases between the two ends. CDR1 is SGHRS and CDR2 is YFSETQ in the germline V gene. CDR3: CASSLVRAHQETQYF. The DNA for the CDR3 is TGCGCCAGCAGCTTGGTGAGGGCCCACCAAGAGACCCAGTACTTC.

This clone has a single count. The chain has TRBV7-8 and TRBJ1-1, with D possibly matching TRBD1 (5 bases). CDR3 length: 16 amino acids. V was trimmed by 1 base and J by 8 bases, leaving 20 bases between them. The germline CDR1 and CDR2 sequences are SGHVS and FQNEAQ. For the CDR3, the DNA is TGTGCCAGCAGCTTAGTAAGGGCAGGGTCACAATACGAAGCTTTCTTT. This gives the protein CASSLVRAGSQYEAFF. Full variable domain (outside the CDR3, taken from reference TRBV7-8 and TRBJ1-1): GAGVSQSPRYKVAKRGQDVALRCDPISGHVSLFWYQQALGQGPEFLTYFQNEAQLDKSGLPSDRFFAERPEGSVSTLKIQRTQQEDSAVYLCASSLVRAGSQYEAFFGQGTRLTVV.

The J gene is TRBJ2-1, the V gene TRBV9, with 9 bases fitting TRBD1. Germline CDR1 SGDLS, CDR2 YYNGEE. Trimming cost V 2 bases and J 0 bases; bases outside gene matches: 12. The CDR3 consists of 19 residues. The CDR3: CASSVTGGASRRSYNEQFF. DNA of the CDR3: TGTGCCAGCAGCGTGACAGGGGGTGCAAGTCGCCGCTCCTACAATGAGCAGTTCTTC.

The chain has TRBV4-1 and TRBJ1-1, with unresolved D. The CDR3 has 14 residues. V was shortened by 3 bases and J by 0 bases, with 8 bases between the two germline ends. CDR1 is MGHRA and CDR2 is YSYEKL in the germline V gene. In nucleotides, the CDR3 is TGCGCCAGCAGCCACTTGGAAATGAACACTGAAGCTTTCTTT. Amino acid sequence: CASSHLEMNTEAFF.

The chain is built from TRBV28 and TRBJ2-5; D perhaps matches TRBD1 (6 bases). V lost 4 bases to trimming and J lost 5 bases, with 8 bases between them. CDR1 is MDHEN, CDR2 SYDVKM, per germline. CDR3 length: 12 amino acids. The CDR3 sequence: CASSSGVETQYF. Here the CDR3 DNA reads TGTGCCAGCAGTTCAGGGGTCGAGACCCAGTACTTC.

This chain connects TRBV27 to TRBJ1-4, with a possible D match to TRBD1 (6 bases). Trimming cost V 3 bases and J 8 bases, with 19 bases left between them. This CDR3 region has 16 residues. Germline V gene data show CDR1 as MNHEY and CDR2 as SMNVEV (reference sequence). The CDR3 bases are TGTGCCAGCAGTTTTGGCAGGGGCTCCCTACAGGAAAAACTGTTTTTT. Translating it yields CASSFGRGSLQEKLFF.

This clone was seen a handful of times. The CDR3 reads CASSRTGQGRVNEQFF. As DNA, the CDR3 is TGTGCCAGCAGCCGTACCGGACAGGGTCGGGTCAATGAGCAGTTCTTC. V gene TRBV28 combines with J gene TRBJ2-1, with TRBD1 matching over 8 bases. The CDR3 sequence is 16 residues long. Per the germline V gene, CDR1 is MDHEN and CDR2 is SYDVKM. Germline trimming cut 6 bases from V and 6 bases from J; bases unmatched to any gene: 13.

This rearrangement joins TRBV18 to TRBJ1-5; 8 nucleotides line up with TRBD1. Germline CDR1 KGHSH, CDR2 LQKENI. V lost 1 base and J lost 6; bases outside the gene matches: 8. This CDR3 comprises 16 residues. The CDR3 DNA follows: TGTGCCAGCTCACCACAAGGGACAGGAAGGTTTCAGCCCCAGCATTTT. Protein: CASSPQGTGRFQPQHF.

The chain links TRBV15 to TRBJ2-5; 9 nucleotides align to TRBD2. V lost 0 bases and J lost 5; bases outside the gene matches: 10. Germline-derived CDR1 and CDR2 are LNHNV and YYDKDF (reference sequence). The CDR3 runs to 17 residues. CDR3 loop: CATSRDLPSGKGETQYF. The CDR3 region has the DNA TGTGCCACCAGCAGAGATTTGCCTAGCGGGAAGGGGGAGACCCAGTACTTC.

The V and J genes are TRBV11-2 and TRBJ1-6; TRBD1 aligns across 7 bases. After removal of 4 bases from V and 2 bases from J, the junction contained 2 bases not matched to a gene. The CDR3 has 15 amino acids. Per germline, CDR1 SGHAT and CDR2 FQNNGV. In nucleotides, the CDR3 is TGTGCCAGCAGCTCTGGGACAGCCTATAATTCACCCCTCCACTTT. The encoded protein is CASSSGTAYNSPLHF.

The V gene is TRBV18, the J gene TRBJ2-1; tentatively, D is TRBD1 (5 bases). The CDR3 runs to 13 residues. V lost 2 bases to trimming and J lost 3 bases, with 5 bases between them. Germline CDR1 reads KGHSH; CDR2 reads LQKENI. CDR3 region: CASSPTGYNEQFF. Written as DNA, the CDR3 is TGTGCCAGCTCACCAACAGGCTACAATGAGCAGTTCTTC.

The V and J genes are TRBV19 and TRBJ2-1, with 12 nucleotides matching TRBD2. Looked up from germline, CDR1 is LNHDA and CDR2 is SQIVND (reference sequence). CDR3 length: 16 amino acids. V lost 7 bases to trimming and J lost 8 bases; unmatched junction nucleotides: 12. The CDR3 loop is CASIPPLAGGQDEQFF. The DNA of the CDR3 is TGTGCCAGTATCCCACCTCTAGCGGGAGGGCAGGATGAGCAGTTCTTC. Full variable domain (rest looked up from reference TRBV19 and TRBJ2-1): DGGITQSPKYLFRKEGQNVTLSCEQNLNHDAMYWYRQDPGQGLRLIYYSQIVNDFQKGDIAEGYSVSREKKESFPLTVTSAQKNPTAFYLCASIPPLAGGQDEQFFGPGTRLTVL.

This rearrangement joins TRBV6-1 to TRBJ1-2; D may be TRBD1 (6 bases). Germline CDR1 and CDR2: MNHNS and SASEGT. This CDR3 is 16 amino acids long. V shed 2 bases and J shed 3 bases, with 16 bases lying between them. Here the CDR3 reads CASSEWGGGTYYGYTF. The CDR3 bases are TGTGCCAGCAGTGAATGGGGAGGGGGGACGTACTATGGCTACACCTTC.

The rearrangement links TRBV9 to TRBJ2-1; 10 positions agree with TRBD2. Germline CDR1 and CDR2: SGDLS and YYNGEE. With V trimmed by 4 bases and J by 6 bases, 10 bases remained unmatched. The CDR3 covers 16 residues. CDR3 residues: CASSTTGAGGPNEQFF. In DNA, the CDR3 is TGTGCCAGCAGCACGACCGGAGCGGGAGGGCCCAATGAGCAGTTCTTC.

The rearrangement uses TRBV25-1 and TRBJ1-1; D gene unclear. The V end was cut by 3 bases, the J end by 4 bases, with 12 bases between. The V gene's germline CDR1 is MGHDK and CDR2 SYGVNS. CDR3 length: 14 amino acids. CDR3 amino acids: CASSETAWGTEAFF. Written as DNA, the CDR3 is TGTGCCAGCAGTGAGACCGCTTGGGGCACTGAAGCTTTCTTT.

The chain uses TRBV19 and TRBJ1-1; D perhaps matches TRBD1 (6 bases). This CDR3 is built from 14 residues. V dropped 10 bases and J dropped 4 bases, with 19 bases sitting between them. CDR1 and CDR2 (germline): LNHDA, SQIVND (reference sequence). CDR3 protein: CATLGPFRGTEAFF. CDR3 DNA: TGTGCCACCCTGGGACCCTTCAGGGGCACTGAAGCTTTCTTT.

The V gene is TRBV7-9, the J gene TRBJ2-2; 7 bases line up with TRBD1. This CDR3 spans 15 amino acids. V trimming: 8 bases; J trimming: 0 bases; junction bases outside the gene matches: 6. The V gene's germline CDR1 is SEHNR and CDR2 FQNEAQ (reference sequence). The CDR3: CASVRDRPNTGELFF. The CDR3, as DNA: TGTGCCAGCGTTCGGGACAGACCGAACACCGGGGAGCTGTTTTTT.

This chain connects TRBV4-1 to TRBJ1-2, with 8 bases that match TRBD1. Germline V lookup: CDR1 MGHRA, CDR2 YSYEKL. Losses at the gene ends were 2 bases for V and 7 bases for J; bases not matched to a gene: 9. This CDR3 is 15 amino acids long. CDR3: CASSQIGSQGAGYTF. The DNA of the CDR3 is TGCGCCAGCAGCCAAATCGGGAGCCAGGGGGCTGGCTACACCTTC.

This clone was recorded a few times. The CDR3 nucleotides read TGCGCCAGCAGCAGTACTAGCGGAGGTTACGAGCAGTACTTC. This gives the protein CASSSTSGGYEQYF. The gene calls are TRBV5-1 and TRBJ2-7; 8 bases map to TRBD2. Germline CDR1 reads SGHRS; CDR2 reads YFSETQ. The V gene end was trimmed by 4 bases and the J gene end by 4 bases; junction bases not matched to a gene: 7. The CDR3 is made up of 14 amino acids.

The gene calls are TRBV28 and TRBJ2-1, with 16 bases fitting TRBD2. The CDR3 sequence is 16 residues long. The junction had 5 bases not matched to a gene; V was cut back by 4 bases and J by 8 bases. The germline CDR1 and CDR2 sequences are MDHEN and SYDVKM. CDR3 coding DNA: TGTGCCAGCAGTTCGCCCGGGACTAGCGGGAGGGATGAGCAGTTCTTC. It translates to CASSSPGTSGRDEQFF. Filled out from reference TRBV28 and TRBJ2-1, the complete variable domain reads DVKVTQSSRYLVKRTGEKVFLECVQDMDHENMFWYRQDPGLGLRLIYFSYDVKMKEKGDIPEGYSVSREKKERFSLILESASTNQTSMYLCASSSPGTSGRDEQFFGPGTRLTVL.

This chain uses TRBV9 with TRBJ2-3; 12 nucleotides align to TRBD2. Trimming removed 0 bases from V and 3 bases from J; junction bases left unmatched: 2. CDR3 length: 16 residues. Germline CDR1 reads SGDLS; CDR2 reads YYNGEE. Here the CDR3 reads CASSVASGRGTDTQYF. CDR3 bases: TGTGCCAGCAGCGTAGCTAGCGGGAGGGGAACAGATACGCAGTATTTT.

This chain connects TRBV27 to TRBJ2-1; 7 bases match TRBD1. CDR3 length: 18 amino acids. The V gene end was trimmed by 1 base and the J gene end by 9 bases; junction bases not matched to a gene: 18. Looked up from germline, CDR1 is MNHEY and CDR2 is SMNVEV (reference sequence). The CDR3 loop reads CASSLLLGGRRSFGEQFF. DNA of the CDR3: TGTGCCAGCAGTTTATTACTAGGGGGCAGGCGTTCATTCGGTGAGCAGTTCTTC.

The chain has TRBV10-3 and TRBJ2-2; 8 bases match TRBD1. The CDR3 length is 13 residues. Germline CDR1 ENHRY, CDR2 SYGVKD. Trimming took 10 bases from V and 4 from J; bases not matched to a gene: 5. The CDR3: CATRTGPTGELFF. The CDR3 nucleotides are TGTGCCACACGGACAGGGCCCACCGGGGAGCTGTTTTTT.

V and J are TRBV6-5 and TRBJ2-1; 7 bases are a match to TRBD2. The germline V gene encodes CDR1 MNHEY and CDR2 SVGAGI. The ends lost 4 bases at V and 9 bases at J; junction bases unmatched: 0. The CDR3 runs to 11 residues. The CDR3 is CASSSSGEQFF. Written as DNA, the CDR3 is TGTGCCAGCAGTTCTAGCGGTGAGCAGTTCTTC.

The rearrangement uses TRBV4-1 and TRBJ2-3, with D possibly matching TRBD2 (5 bases). The CDR3 contains 15 residues. CDR1 is MGHRA and CDR2 is YSYEKL in the germline V gene. Trimming shortened V by 3 bases and J by 5 bases, and 15 bases separated the two germline ends. The DNA of the CDR3 is TGCGCCAGCAGCCAGGAAAAAAACCGGGGAGATACGCAGTATTTT. Its translation: CASSQEKNRGDTQYF.